This TCR beta chain was sequenced during a study of regulatory T cells in long-lasting Graves disease. Findings and limits, study-wide: Under persistent disease, TRBV28, TRBJ1-2 and TRBJ2-5 were used preferentially.

Time point: newly diagnosed GD, antithyroid drugs for less than 3 months. With RNA extracted from PBMCs as input, the TCR library was made. Staff took roughly 9.1 milliliters of peripheral blood and put it into EDTA tubes. On this clonotype itself: Its cognate antigen is unknown. A much larger clone is a single base away; this may be a read error.

Construction of TCR beta libraries relied on iRepertoire HTBI primers and on Arm-PCR targeting CDR3 regions. Original handling: From all samples, identification returned 13 to 15 TRBJ and 60 to 80 TRBV segments. TCRdb called the multiplex PCR reads again in MiXCR, with one record for every CDR3 protein. These V and J calls originate from TCRdb's pipeline instead of the authors' own analysis. The table includes about 220,000 distinct CDR3 sequences, approximately 19% detected once. From germline, CDR1 is SGHTA and CDR2 FQGTGA. V shed 1 base and J shed 1 base, with 11 bases lying between them. This CDR3 comprises 16 residues. These data were also reused for a study on T cells in Graves' hyperthyroidism and ophthalmopathy.

The TCR sequence derives from a woman in her 30s with Graves disease. The sequences come from peripheral blood mononuclear cells (PBMCs), collected at new diagnosis, from a patient treated with antithyroid drugs. The V call is TRBV7-3, the J call TRBJ2-1; D might be TRBD2 (5 bases). The CDR3 sequence: CASSLKRGVSYNEQFF. CDR3 sequence (DNA): TGTGCCAGCAGCTTAAAACGGGGAGTATCCTACAATGAGCAGTTCTTC.